The 28 T cell receptor beta chains presented below share a single source sample, sequenced in a study of tumor and adjacent non-tumor tissue in lung cancer. No cell sorting was done before RNA was extracted from the tissue. TCRbeta libraries were built with three rounds of nested PCR, modified from ARM-PCR. TCRdb reprocessed the multiplex PCR reads via MiXCR and lists one record per CDR3 protein. Of 120,000 or so distinct CDR3 sequences in the sample, roughly 67% are singletons; the top ten hold roughly 13%. The sample was lung tumor tissue. The receptors here all came from a man under 40 with non-small cell lung cancer.

Of note for this clonotype: A read error is possible here, since a much larger clone lies one base away. The CDR3 DNA sequence: TGTGCCAGCAGTTTGGATTTGCTGTACGAGCAGTACTTC. It encodes CASSLDLLYEQYF. The chain recombines TRBV12-3 or TRBV12-4 with TRBJ2-7; unclear D gene. The CDR3 is made up of 13 amino acids. Trimming took 3 bases from V and 4 from J, leaving 10 bases between them.

The chain links TRBV4-2 to TRBJ2-7; 10 positions match TRBD2. Germline trimming cut 1 base from V and 0 bases from J; bases unmatched to any gene: 6. This CDR3 comprises 17 residues. Germline assignment: CDR1 LGHNA and CDR2 YNFKEQ. The CDR3 DNA sequence: TGTGCCAGCAGCCAAGCACAAGCTAGCGGGAGCTCCTACGAGCAGTACTTC. Translation gives CASSQAQASGSSYEQYF.

This clonotype came up a few times. The chain carries TRBV5-1 and TRBJ2-3; 7 positions agree with TRBD2. Per the germline V gene, CDR1 is SGHRS and CDR2 is YFSETQ. The CDR3 covers 14 residues. Trimming at V came to 1 base and at J to 4 bases, leaving 3 bases not matched to a gene. The CDR3 is CASSLSGVPDTQYF. Written as DNA, the CDR3 is TGCGCCAGCAGCTTGAGCGGGGTACCAGATACGCAGTATTTT.

CDR3 amino acids: CAISEAGRNNEQFF. In DNA, the CDR3 is TGTGCCATCAGTGAGGCTGGCAGGAACAATGAGCAGTTCTTC. The gene calls are TRBV10-3 and TRBJ2-1, with D unresolved. This CDR3 is 14 amino acids long. The germline CDR1 and CDR2 sequences are ENHRY and SYGVKD. V was clipped by 2 bases and J by 5 bases, with 10 bases between them.

To note about this clonotype: One base away lies a much larger clone, so this may be a sequencing read error. The chain combines TRBV29-1 with TRBJ2-5; D is uncertain. The CDR3 is made up of 10 amino acids. Germline assignment: CDR1 SQVTM and CDR2 ANQGSEA. V lost 5 bases and J lost 6, with 7 bases in between. The CDR3, as DNA: TGCAGCGTTTCGGAAAAGACCCAGTACTTC. This translates into CSVSEKTQYF.

The chain carries TRBV11-1 and TRBJ2-2; D is possibly TRBD2 (5 bases). This CDR3 region has 13 residues. Germline assignment: CDR1 SGHAT and CDR2 FQDESV (reference sequence). The V gene lost 4 bases and the J gene lost 7 bases, with 10 bases spanning the gap. CDR3 bases: TGTGCCAGCAGCTATCAGAGGGACGGGGAGCTGTTTTTT. This sequence encodes CASSYQRDGELFF.

This sequence joins TRBV11-1 and TRBJ1-2; D call uncertain. CDR1 and CDR2 from the germline V gene are SGHAT and FQDESV (reference sequence). Deletions cut 3 bases from V and 7 bases from J, with 12 bases between. The CDR3 is 13 amino acids. The chain's CDR3 is CASSFGRDGGYTF. In DNA form, the CDR3 reads TGTGCCAGCAGCTTCGGTCGGGATGGTGGCTACACCTTC.

About this clonotype itself: This clone may be a read error of a much larger clone one base away. V usage is TRBV5-4 and J usage is TRBJ2-3; weak D call: TRBD2 (6 bases). This CDR3 comprises 13 residues. CDR1 SGHNT and CDR2 YYREEE come from the germline V gene (reference sequence). CDR3 nucleotides: TGTACCAGCAGCCCCCGGAGGGCAGATACGCAGTATTTT. Protein sequence: CTSSPRRADTQYF. The full variable domain, completed using reference TRBV5-4 and TRBJ2-3, is ETGVTQSPTHLIKTRGQQVTLRCSSQSGHNTVSWYQQALGQGPQFIFQYYREEENGRGNFPPRFSGLQFPNYSSELNVNALELDDSALYLCTSSPRRADTQYFGPGTRLTVL.

In regard to this clonotype: Likely a read error: the CDR3 ends without its conserved phenylalanine or tryptophan. This chain uses TRBV11-3 with TRBJ1-1; 11 bases match TRBD1. Trimming removed 7 bases from V and 3 bases from J; junction bases left unmatched: 13. This CDR3 contains 17 residues. Germline V lookup: CDR1 SGHNT, CDR2 YENEEA. CDR3 in amino acids: CASTAYGQGARDTEAFI. The CDR3 DNA follows: TGTGCCAGCACCGCGTATGGACAGGGGGCGCGGGACACTGAAGCTTTCATT.

Of note for this clonotype: One junction end disagrees with the germline gene, perhaps due to a read error. The chain carries TRBV20-1 and TRBJ2-7; 8 bases map to TRBD2. CDR3 length equals 15 residues. CDR1 is DFQATT and CDR2 is SNEGSKA in the germline V gene (reference sequence). CDR3 in amino acids: CSAPRAVAGTYKQYF. In DNA, the CDR3 is TGCAGTGCTCCCCGGGCGGTAGCGGGGACCTACAAGCAGTACTTC.

V and J are TRBV20-1 and TRBJ2-1; the D gene is possibly TRBD2 (7 bases). This CDR3 is built from 13 residues. Per germline, CDR1 DFQATT and CDR2 SNEGSKA (reference sequence). CDR3 residues: CRTGGARYNEQFF. DNA for the CDR3: TGCAGGACTGGGGGGGCCAGGTACAATGAGCAGTTCTTC.

The gene calls are TRBV20-1 and TRBJ2-1; D possibly corresponds to TRBD2 (5 bases). The V end lost 0 bases, the J end lost 8 bases, and 17 bases lay between the germline ends. The V gene's germline CDR1 is DFQATT and CDR2 SNEGSKA (reference sequence). This CDR3 is built from 15 residues. Written as DNA, the CDR3 is TGCAGTGCTAGAGATAGGGAGAGGACTTTTGATGAGCAGTTCTTC. Its protein is CSARDRERTFDEQFF.

Of note for this clonotype: The junction differs from germline at one of its ends, possibly a read error. The chain uses TRBV11-3 and TRBJ2-1, with TRBD2 as a possible D gene (6 bases). Germline CDR1 SGHNT, CDR2 YENEEA. The length of the CDR3 is 19 residues. The CDR3 reads CASSLVLLQGGFLDYEHLF. DNA for the CDR3: TGTGCCAGCAGCTTAGTCCTGCTCCAGGGCGGGTTTCTGGACTATGAGCACTTATTC.

This clonotype was detected only a few times. A much larger clonotype is one base distant, so this may be a read error. V and J are TRBV6-2 or TRBV6-3 and TRBJ1-5; the D is unclear. Germline CDR1 reads MNHEY; CDR2 reads SVGEGT. CDR3 length equals 13 residues. The ends were cut back, 7 bases at V and 3 bases at J, with 10 bases in the middle. CDR3 nucleotides: TGTGCCAGCAACTGGTTTTTCAATCAGCCCCAGCATTTT. Protein: CASNWFFNQPQHF.

V usage is TRBV5-1 and J usage is TRBJ2-1; D perhaps matches TRBD2 (7 bases). V was clipped by 4 bases and J by 8 bases, with 22 bases between them. In germline, CDR1 is SGHRS, CDR2 YFSETQ. CDR3 length equals 16 residues. In nucleotides, the CDR3 is TGCGCCAGCAGCCTATCGGCGGGGGCCTCCAGTGATGAGCAGTTCTTC. It codes for CASSLSAGASSDEQFF.

Note on this clonotype: A much larger clone is a single base away; this may be a read error. The chain combines TRBV20-1 with TRBJ2-3; 9 positions agree with TRBD1. This CDR3 region has 14 residues. The germline V gene encodes CDR1 DFQATT and CDR2 SNEGSKA (reference sequence). This CDR3 is CSAPGQGNTDAQYF. CDR3 DNA: TGCAGTGCTCCGGGACAGGGAAACACAGATGCGCAGTATTTT.

Concerning this clonotype: This may come from a read error, since a much larger clone is one base off. This chain links TRBV7-8 with TRBJ2-7; the D gene is possibly TRBD1 (6 bases). This CDR3 comprises 16 residues. Germline CDR1 reads SGHVS; CDR2 reads FQNEAQ. CDR3 region: CASSKDSLGSQYEHYF. DNA for the CDR3: TGTGCCAGCAGCAAGGACAGTCTTGGGTCTCAATACGAGCATTACTTC.

As for this clonotype: Since a much larger clone is just one base distant, this may be a read error. The chain couples TRBV6-1 to TRBJ1-5; TRBD1 might be the D (6 bases). Gene TRBJ2-3 matches the end of the DNA better, so the J call may be wrong. Germline V gene sequence: CDR1 MNHNS, CDR2 SASEGT. CDR3 length equals 14 residues. The CDR3 protein is CASSAQGWNQPQYF. CDR3 in DNA: TGTGCCAGCAGTGCCCAGGGGTGGAATCAGCCCCAGTATTTT.

The chain joins TRBV20-1 to TRBJ2-3; 9 nucleotides agree with TRBD2. Germline trimming cut 8 bases from V and 3 bases from J; bases unmatched to any gene: 12. The CDR3 is made up of 15 amino acids. CDR1 DFQATT and CDR2 SNEGSKA come from the germline V gene (reference sequence). CDR3 amino acids: CSTPPCLAGTDTQYF. CDR3 nucleotides: TGCAGTACCCCGCCCTGCCTAGCGGGGACAGATACGCAGTATTTT.

Of note for this clonotype: A read error is likely, as this CDR3 ends without the conserved phenylalanine or tryptophan. This chain uses TRBV11-2 with TRBJ1-1; TRBD1 matches 9 bases. The CDR3 has 13 residues. CDR1 and CDR2 (germline): SGHAT, FQNNGV. V gave up 7 bases and J gave up 4 bases; unmatched junction bases: 4. The CDR3 spells CASTLGQGTEAFS. In nucleotides, the CDR3 is TGTGCCAGCACCCTGGGACAGGGCACTGAAGCTTTCTCT.

This clonotype was observed at least ten times. The chain links TRBV6-2 or TRBV6-3 to TRBJ1-1, with no clear D. Looked up from germline, CDR1 is MNHEY and CDR2 is SVGEGT. The CDR3 spans 13 residues. Trimming pared 4 bases from V and 4 bases from J, leaving 10 bases between. The CDR3 loop reads CASSLGFGTEAFF. Written as DNA, the CDR3 is TGTGCCAGCAGTTTGGGGTTTGGCACTGAAGCTTTCTTT.

Concerning this clonotype: A much larger clone differs by one base, so this may be a read error. This chain uses TRBV5-5 with TRBJ2-1; D may be TRBD1 or TRBD2 (5 bases each). V was clipped by 3 bases and J by 0 bases, with 10 bases between them. CDR3 length: 15 residues. Germline CDR1 SGHKS, CDR2 YYEKEE (reference sequence). The CDR3 DNA reads as TGTGCCAGCAGCTGGGACGTGAGCTCCTACAATGAGCAGTTCTTC. Translating it yields CASSWDVSSYNEQFF.

This clonotype was seen a single time. Just one base apart from a much larger clone, this may be a read error. Lacking the conserved final phenylalanine or tryptophan, this CDR3 likely reflects a read error. The chain uses TRBV6-6 and TRBJ1-1, with a weak D call TRBD1 (6 bases). This CDR3 spans 12 amino acids. Germline lookup yields CDR1 MNHNY and CDR2 SVGAGI (reference sequence). V was shortened by 11 bases and J by 1 base, with 11 bases between the two germline ends. In DNA, the CDR3 is TGTGCCGGGGGGCAGCGGAACACTGAAGCTTTCTTG. Translation gives CAGGQRNTEAFL.

Worth noting for this clonotype: The germline gene is not matched at one end of the junction; a read error may be the cause. The chain employs TRBV11-3 and TRBJ1-4, with a weak D call TRBD1 (6 bases). Germline-derived CDR1 and CDR2 are SGHNT and YENEEA. The CDR3 contains 16 residues. The CDR3 is CASSRRSGEGDEQLLF. The CDR3 nucleotides read TGTGCCAGCAGCCGCCGGTCAGGGGAAGGGGACGAACAACTGCTTTTT.

About this clonotype itself: Here the CDR3 omits its conserved ending phenylalanine or tryptophan, so a read error is the likely source. This rearrangement joins TRBV11-2 to TRBJ2-7; D not certain. The CDR3 is made up of 14 amino acids. V was cut by 2 bases and J by 2 bases, with 10 bases left in between. Per germline, CDR1 SGHAT and CDR2 FQNNGV. CDR3 nucleotide sequence: TGTGCCAGCAGCTTACATCCAGGAGCCTACGAGCAGTACCTC. Its translation is CASSLHPGAYEQYL.

Notes on this clonotype: Germline is not matched at one junction end, which may reflect a read error. The rearrangement links TRBV20-1 to TRBJ2-7, with 9 nucleotides matching TRBD2. Germline V gene lookup returns CDR1 DFQATT and CDR2 SNEGSKA (reference sequence). This CDR3 spans 16 amino acids. CDR3 sequence: CSAPYGQSGGQDEKYF. Here the CDR3 DNA reads TGCAGTGCTCCATACGGACAGAGCGGGGGGCAGGACGAGAAGTACTTC.

Concerning this clonotype itself: Possible read error: a much larger clone is one base away. This rearrangement joins TRBV5-6 to TRBJ1-4; D not certain. The V end lost 4 bases, the J end lost 0 bases, and 7 bases lay between the germline ends. The CDR3 covers 14 residues. The germline V gene has CDR1 SGHDT and CDR2 YYEEEE. CDR3 coding DNA: TGTGCCAGCAGCCTACACGCAACTAATGAAAAACTGTTTTTT. Its protein is CASSLHATNEKLFF.

The chain couples TRBV4-1 to TRBJ1-1, with a weak D call TRBD1 (5 bases). The CDR3 extends over 15 amino acids. Trimming took 4 bases from V and 3 from J, leaving 15 bases between them. Per the germline V gene, CDR1 is MGHRA and CDR2 is YSYEKL. For the CDR3, the DNA is TGCGCCAGCAGCCGAGAGGGCAGGGCAGACACTGAAGCTTTCTTT. It specifies CASSREGRADTEAFF.